Each of the 3 T cell receptor beta chains below was sequenced from the same sample in a study of CD8 T cells in ankylosing spondylitis. TCRdb passed the 5' RACE reads through MiXCR, listing each CDR3 protein once. The repertoire includes around 40,000 distinct CDR3 sequences, less than 3.5% of them detected once, and approximately 4.5% sits in the top ten. The source material was blood, either unsorted or a sorted T cell fraction (not recorded which). These receptors were collected from a male donor with ankylosing spondylitis or in good health (not recorded which).

Many counts were recorded for this clonotype. This chain uses TRBV9 with TRBJ2-2; 14 bases line up with TRBD2. The CDR3 runs to 16 residues. Trimming cost V 5 bases and J 8 bases; bases outside gene matches: 8. The V gene's germline CDR1 is SGDLS and CDR2 YYNGEE. The CDR3: CASRPPGLAGEGELFF. The CDR3 DNA follows: TGTGCCAGCAGGCCCCCGGGACTAGCGGGAGAGGGGGAGCTGTTTTTT.

This clonotype appeared many times. This chain uses TRBV9 with TRBJ2-5, with 7 bases aligning to TRBD2. V gave up 3 bases and J gave up 1 base; unmatched junction bases: 6. Germline-derived CDR1 and CDR2 are SGDLS and YYNGEE. The CDR3 loop spans 15 amino acids. The CDR3 reads CASSARGGSQETQYF. The CDR3 bases are TGTGCCAGCAGCGCAAGAGGCGGGAGCCAAGAGACCCAGTACTTC.

This clonotype was seen ten or more times. This chain connects TRBV9 to TRBJ1-2; D possibly corresponds to TRBD1 (5 bases). Per the germline V gene, CDR1 is SGDLS and CDR2 is YYNGEE. V was shortened by 1 base and J by 3 bases, with 7 bases between the two germline ends. There are 13 residues in the CDR3. CDR3 amino acids: CASSVTRDYGYTF. CDR3 DNA sequence: TGTGCCAGCAGCGTAACCAGGGACTATGGCTACACCTTC.